This entry describes one T cell receptor beta chain. Antigen specificity is unknown. The germline V gene has CDR1 SGHAT and CDR2 FQNNGV. CDR3 size: 14 residues. The V and J ends lost 4 bases and 3 bases, in that order; junction bases with no gene match: 5. The sample belongs to a study of T cell responses to AZD1222 COVID-19 vaccine. Findings and limits, study-wide: Donors skewed white British and female; clonal diversity was possibly underestimated. CD4 TCRs linked to vaccination spanned spike, dominating at 160-218 and 743-854. Within unmutated variant regions lay the reported targets of nearly half of spike-specific TCRs. Spike-specific TCR breadth and depth were elevated following two AZD1222 doses.

Assay: immunoSEQ multiplex PCR; the TCRdb copy retains only in-frame clones and omits some. The sample has about 120,000 clones; over 85% are singletons. The J gene is TRBJ1-1, the V gene TRBV11-2; 7 bases map to TRBD1. Sequenced material: peripheral blood, taken on day 0 of AZD1222 vaccination. The TCR sequence derives from an adult in good health. In nucleotides, the CDR3 is TGTGCCAGCAGCTCCAGGGGGGATGACACTGAAGCTTTCTTT. As protein: CASSSRGDDTEAFF.